One T cell receptor beta chain is described in this entry. These data originate in a study of blood T cell repertoires in COVID-19. Using immunoSEQ multiplex PCR, the repertoire was profiled, and TCRdb retains in-frame clones only, with some absent. The sample holds over 300,000 clones; 88% are singletons and the top ten take 0.95% to 1%. The clonotype originates from a woman in her twenties or thirties with acute COVID-19. Sequenced input: PBMCs or T cells enriched from blood (not recorded which).

The CDR3 nucleotides read TGCGCCAGTAGGACAGGGAACACTGAAGCTTTCTTT. Translated, it gives CASRTGNTEAFF. V usage is TRBV5-1 and J usage is TRBJ1-1, with 7 bases matching TRBD1. The CDR3 is 12 residues long. Trimming took 8 bases from V and 1 from J; bases not matched to a gene: 2. The germline gives CDR1 SGHRS, CDR2 YFSETQ.